The clone carrying this TCR beta chain was picked up a small number of times. The antigen remains undetermined. This sample is drawn from a study of CD8 T cells in ankylosing spondylitis. Study-wide points: A TCR beta motif of roughly eight highly homologous variants seemed to mark ankylosing spondylitis blood.

TCRdb processed the 5' RACE reads anew with MiXCR; each CDR3 protein has one entry. This table holds more than 650,000 distinct CDR3 sequences, 12% found once. Sequencing was performed on blood, either unsorted or a sorted T cell fraction (not recorded which). This receptor was obtained from a male donor with ankylosing spondylitis.

The CDR3 bases are TGTGCCAGCAGCGTAGGAGGATGGGTGGTCGGCTACGAGCAGTACTTC. The encoded protein is CASSVGGWVVGYEQYF. The chain links TRBV9 to TRBJ2-7, with D hard to call. Germline values: CDR1 SGDLS, CDR2 YYNGEE. The CDR3 runs to 16 residues. Trimming shortened V by 0 bases and J by 3 bases, and 16 bases separated the two germline ends.